Sequencing of this T cell receptor beta chain was carried out in a study of shared clonotypes between healthy human individuals. Trimming removed 5 bases at V and 10 bases at J, with 15 bases between. Germline CDR1 reads SEHNR; CDR2 reads FQNEAQ (reference sequence). This CDR3 is 14 amino acids long. Assay: immunoSEQ multiplex PCR; the TCRdb copy retains only in-frame clones and omits some. The sample contains 2 million to 2.5 million clones, roughly 94% of which appear only once. CD45RA+ naive and CD45RA-negative memory subsets were separated from CD4+ cells. Sequencing was carried out using naive CD4+ T cells sorted from blood. The subset was: CD45RA+ positively selected. The sequence was collected from a man between 18 and 29 years old in good health. The chain joins TRBV7-9 to TRBJ1-6; D unclear. CDR3 sequence reads: CASSPGWVGSPLHF. In nucleotides, the CDR3 is TGTGCCAGCAGCCCCGGTTGGGTTGGATCACCCCTCCACTTT.